This TCR beta chain was identified in a study of human T cells and chemical hapten exposure. What the library attached to individual cDNA molecules were unique molecular identifiers. TCRdb independently ran MiXCR on the RACE reads; one entry per CDR3 protein. This table has 350,000 or so distinct CDR3 sequences, around 7% appearing once. Specified time point: patch test 1, 2 weeks after DPC sensitization. Treatment denoted: therapeutic diphenylcyclopropenone sensitization with weekly scalp DPC. Germline CDR1 and CDR2: MRHNA and SNTAGT. The length of the CDR3 is 15 residues. Trimming shortened V by 3 bases and J by 4 bases, and 14 bases separated the two germline ends. This clonotype was recorded many times.

This sequence originates from a young woman with alopecia areata. Some clones in this sample may be carry-over from other donors' samples. J is TRBJ2-3 and V is TRBV6-4, with D possibly being TRBD2 (6 bases). The sample in question was whole blood, obtained in connection with sensitization to the hapten diphenylcyclopropenone (DPC). The CDR3 sequence is CASSESGGESDTQYF. DNA for the CDR3: TGTGCCAGCAGTGAATCTGGAGGGGAATCAGATACGCAGTATTTT.